This T cell receptor (beta chain) was sequenced in a study of blood T cell repertoires in COVID-19. Here immunoSEQ multiplex PCR was the method, and the copy in TCRdb shows in-frame clones only, minus some. The sample records about 65,000 clones, around four fifths being singletons. This clone was counted between two and nine times. Sequenced material: peripheral blood. The receptor's source is a man aged 80 or over with acute or convalescent COVID-19.

CDR3 in amino acids: CASSFSRTAYGYTF. In DNA, the CDR3 is TGTGCCAGCAGCTTCTCAAGGACAGCCTATGGCTACACCTTC. This rearrangement joins TRBV7-9 to TRBJ1-2; D might be TRBD1 (6 bases). This CDR3 has 14 amino acids. Per germline, CDR1 SEHNR and CDR2 FQNEAQ (reference sequence). Trimming shortened V by 3 bases and J by 4 bases, and 12 bases separated the two germline ends.